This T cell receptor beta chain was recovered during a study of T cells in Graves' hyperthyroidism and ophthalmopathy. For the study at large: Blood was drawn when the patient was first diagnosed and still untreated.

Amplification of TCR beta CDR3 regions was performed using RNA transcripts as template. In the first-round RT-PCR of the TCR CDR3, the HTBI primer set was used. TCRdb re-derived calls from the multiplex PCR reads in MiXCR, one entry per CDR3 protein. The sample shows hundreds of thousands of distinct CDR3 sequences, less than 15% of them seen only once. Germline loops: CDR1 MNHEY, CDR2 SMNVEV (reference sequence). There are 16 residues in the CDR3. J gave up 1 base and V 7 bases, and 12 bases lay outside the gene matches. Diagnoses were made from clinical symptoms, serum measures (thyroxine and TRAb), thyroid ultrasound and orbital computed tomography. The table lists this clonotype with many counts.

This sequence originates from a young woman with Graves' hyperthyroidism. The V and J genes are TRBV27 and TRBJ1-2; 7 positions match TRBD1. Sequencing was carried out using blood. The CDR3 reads CASKDHRQGINYGYTF. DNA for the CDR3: TGTGCCAGCAAGGACCATCGACAGGGAATTAACTATGGCTACACCTTC.